This is a list of T cell receptor beta chains from one sample in a study of blood T cell repertoires in COVID-19. Generated by immunoSEQ multiplex PCR, the TCRdb table keeps only in-frame clones and is missing some. The sample consists of roughly 220,000 clones, 86% of them appearing once. The sequenced sample consisted of peripheral blood. All receptors come from a woman aged 45-59 years with COVID-19, enrolled during active disease. The CDR3 runs from the conserved cysteine through the conserved F or W. Fields, in order: J gene, V gene, clone size, CDR3 length, D gene, CDR3 protein, CDR3 DNA. The D gene is left open where the match is weak. Rows give clone size only sometimes, using once, few, many, or a class for an expanded clone.

j_call: TRBJ1-3
v_call: TRBV27
clone_size: once
cdr3_length: 13
d_call: .
cdr3_aa: CASSPIEGDTIYF
cdr3_nt: TGTGCCAGCAGTCCCATTGAGGGGGACACCATATATTTT

j_call: TRBJ1-4
v_call: TRBV19
clone_size: .
cdr3_length: 18
d_call: TRBD1
cdr3_aa: CASNTLGPLGQSGEKLFF
cdr3_nt: TGTGCCAGTAACACCCTGGGGCCCCTGGGACAGTCGGGTGAAAAACTGTTTTTT

j_call: TRBJ2-2
v_call: TRBV7-8
clone_size: .
cdr3_length: 16
d_call: TRBD2
cdr3_aa: CASSLGLGGNTGELFF
cdr3_nt: TGTGCCAGCAGCTTGGGACTAGGAGGGAACACCGGGGAGCTGTTTTTT

j_call: TRBJ2-7
v_call: TRBV30
clone_size: .
cdr3_length: 14
d_call: TRBD2
cdr3_aa: CAWAAGLAGYEQYF
cdr3_nt: TGTGCCTGGGCCGCTGGACTAGCGGGGTACGAGCAGTACTTC

j_call: TRBJ1-2
v_call: TRBV4-3
clone_size: .
cdr3_length: 15
d_call: TRBD1
cdr3_aa: CASSQADRGDYGYTF
cdr3_nt: TGCGCCAGCAGCCAAGCAGACAGGGGAGACTATGGCTACACCTTC

j_call: TRBJ1-1
v_call: TRBV6-2/TRBV6-3
clone_size: .
cdr3_length: 16
d_call: TRBD1
cdr3_aa: CASSSATTGANTEAFF
cdr3_nt: TGTGCCAGCAGTAGCGCGACGACAGGGGCGAACACTGAAGCTTTCTTT

j_call: TRBJ1-2
v_call: TRBV10-1
clone_size: .
cdr3_length: 15
d_call: .
cdr3_aa: CASRERGGTNYGYTF
cdr3_nt: TGCGCCAGCAGGGAGAGGGGCGGTACTAACTATGGCTACACCTTC

j_call: TRBJ1-5
v_call: TRBV7-8
clone_size: .
cdr3_length: 15
d_call: .
cdr3_aa: CASSIATHSNQPQHF
cdr3_nt: TGTGCCAGCAGCATAGCTACACATAGCAATCAGCCCCAGCATTTT

j_call: TRBJ1-2
v_call: TRBV19
clone_size: .
cdr3_length: 14
d_call: TRBD1
cdr3_aa: CASSTGQDIYGYTF
cdr3_nt: TGTGCCAGTAGTACTGGACAGGATATCTATGGCTACACCTTC

j_call: TRBJ2-5
v_call: TRBV30
clone_size: .
cdr3_length: 17
d_call: TRBD2
cdr3_aa: CAWSVRTSGYTQETQYF
cdr3_nt: TGTGCCTGGAGTGTACGAACTAGCGGGTACACCCAAGAGACCCAGTACTTC

j_call: TRBJ2-1
v_call: TRBV2
clone_size: .
cdr3_length: 14
d_call: TRBD1
cdr3_aa: CASRGTGSGNEQFF
cdr3_nt: TGTGCCAGCAGAGGGACAGGGTCAGGAAATGAGCAGTTCTTC

j_call: TRBJ2-7
v_call: TRBV10-3
clone_size: .
cdr3_length: 13
d_call: TRBD1
cdr3_aa: CAISEDRDYEQYF
cdr3_nt: TGTGCCATCAGTGAGGACAGGGACTACGAGCAGTACTTC

j_call: TRBJ2-3
v_call: TRBV30
clone_size: .
cdr3_length: 15
d_call: TRBD2
cdr3_aa: CAWSQLAGRTDTQYF
cdr3_nt: TGTGCCTGGAGCCAACTAGCGGGGCGAACAGATACGCAGTATTTT

j_call: TRBJ1-6
v_call: TRBV5-1
clone_size: .
cdr3_length: 15
d_call: .
cdr3_aa: CASRVAQGNNSPLHF
cdr3_nt: TGCGCCAGCAGGGTGGCCCAGGGGAATAATTCACCCCTCCACTTT

j_call: TRBJ1-3
v_call: TRBV14
clone_size: .
cdr3_length: 19
d_call: TRBD1
cdr3_aa: CASSTTPLKTGRLGNTIYF
cdr3_nt: TGTGCCAGCAGCACTACGCCGCTAAAGACAGGGAGACTAGGAAACACCATATATTTT

j_call: TRBJ2-7
v_call: TRBV7-8
clone_size: .
cdr3_length: 14
d_call: .
cdr3_aa: CASSPRRLRGEQYF
cdr3_nt: TGTGCCAGCAGCCCCCGACGGCTCCGGGGCGAGCAGTACTTC

j_call: TRBJ2-2
v_call: TRBV27
clone_size: .
cdr3_length: 13
d_call: .
cdr3_aa: CASSPRQSGELFF
cdr3_nt: TGTGCCAGCAGCCCGCGACAGTCCGGGGAGCTGTTTTTT

j_call: TRBJ2-7
v_call: TRBV19
clone_size: .
cdr3_length: 14
d_call: .
cdr3_aa: CASSIAGDTYEQYF
cdr3_nt: TGTGCCAGTAGTATAGCTGGGGACACCTACGAGCAGTACTTC

j_call: TRBJ1-2
v_call: TRBV3-1/TRBV3-2
clone_size: once
cdr3_length: 14
d_call: .
cdr3_aa: CASSPVGTPDGYTF
cdr3_nt: TGTGCCAGCAGCCCGGTCGGGACACCAGACGGCTACACCTTC

j_call: TRBJ1-5
v_call: TRBV10-3
clone_size: .
cdr3_length: 18
d_call: TRBD1
cdr3_aa: CATAKPGQGESSNQPQHF
cdr3_nt: TGTGCCACCGCAAAGCCGGGACAGGGCGAATCTAGCAATCAGCCCCAGCATTTT

j_call: TRBJ1-6
v_call: TRBV30
clone_size: once
cdr3_length: 13
d_call: .
cdr3_aa: CAWRAQGSSPLHF
cdr3_nt: TGTGCCTGGAGAGCACAGGGAAGTTCACCCCTCCACTTT

j_call: TRBJ1-1
v_call: TRBV19
clone_size: .
cdr3_length: 15
d_call: .
cdr3_aa: CASSIDLSYNTEAFF
cdr3_nt: TGTGCCAGTAGTATAGATCTATCATACAACACTGAAGCTTTCTTT

j_call: TRBJ1-2
v_call: TRBV29-1
clone_size: .
cdr3_length: 12
d_call: .
cdr3_aa: CSVDWRGKGYTF
cdr3_nt: TGCAGCGTTGATTGGAGGGGCAAGGGCTACACCTTC

j_call: TRBJ2-1
v_call: TRBV4-2
clone_size: .
cdr3_length: 17
d_call: TRBD2
cdr3_aa: CASSPHRGGPAYNEQFF
cdr3_nt: TGTGCCAGCAGCCCCCACCGCGGGGGGCCCGCCTACAATGAGCAGTTCTTC

j_call: TRBJ2-7
v_call: TRBV6-6
clone_size: .
cdr3_length: 11
d_call: .
cdr3_aa: CASSWGAEQYF
cdr3_nt: TGTGCCAGCAGTTGGGGAGCCGAGCAGTACTTC

j_call: TRBJ1-1
v_call: TRBV28
clone_size: .
cdr3_length: 16
d_call: TRBD1
cdr3_aa: CASSFSAPGQGSEAFF
cdr3_nt: TGTGCCAGCAGTTTCTCCGCTCCGGGACAGGGGAGTGAAGCTTTCTTT

j_call: TRBJ2-1
v_call: TRBV3-1/TRBV3-2
clone_size: once
cdr3_length: 13
d_call: .
cdr3_aa: CASSQVRVHEQFF
cdr3_nt: TGTGCCAGCAGCCAAGTTCGGGTCCATGAGCAGTTCTTC

j_call: TRBJ1-5
v_call: TRBV6-1
clone_size: many
cdr3_length: 17
d_call: .
cdr3_aa: CASSEGAATASNQPQHF
cdr3_nt: TGTGCCAGCAGTGAAGGTGCGGCGACGGCTAGCAATCAGCCCCAGCATTTT

j_call: TRBJ2-1
v_call: TRBV18
clone_size: .
cdr3_length: 15
d_call: TRBD1
cdr3_aa: CASSPPGQAYNEQFF
cdr3_nt: TGTGCCAGCTCGCCGCCTGGACAGGCCTACAATGAGCAGTTCTTC

j_call: TRBJ2-7
v_call: TRBV9
clone_size: .
cdr3_length: 13
d_call: TRBD2
cdr3_aa: CASSGLAGGQQYF
cdr3_nt: TGTGCCAGCAGTGGACTAGCGGGGGGGCAGCAGTACTTC